These 14 T cell receptor beta chains originate from one sample sequenced in a study of T cell repertoires in cytomegalovirus infection. TCRdb passed the reads through MiXCR, listing each CDR3 protein once. The data contain roughly 160,000 distinct CDR3 sequences, 20% to 25% of them singletons. Their target antigens are unknown. Sequencing was performed on CD8+ T cells from cultured PBMCs, taken from culture after CMV antigen stimulation. These receptors were collected from a human donor in good health (CMV status not recorded). Some clones in this sample may be carry-over from other donors' samples.

This clonotype was picked up a small number of times. DNA of the CDR3: TGTGCCAGCAGCTTAGCAGTGAACAATCAGCCCCAGCATTTT. It encodes CASSLAVNNQPQHF. The chain joins TRBV7-8 to TRBJ1-5; D gene ambiguous. The length of the CDR3 is 14 residues. Looked up from germline, CDR1 is SGHVS and CDR2 is FQNEAQ. V was cut by 0 bases and J by 3 bases, with 6 bases left in between.

This clonotype was picked up a small number of times. This may come from a read error, since a much larger clone is one base off. The V call is TRBV12-3 or TRBV12-4, the J call TRBJ1-3; D perhaps matches TRBD1 (5 bases). CDR3 length equals 14 residues. Trimming stripped 6 bases from V and 6 bases from J, with 15 bases between. The CDR3 nucleotides are TGTGCCAGCAGAGAACCCGCCGGGGCAAACACCATATATTTT. This gives the protein CASREPAGANTIYF.

This clonotype was counted between two and nine times. This chain joins TRBV7-9 and TRBJ2-2, with no clear D. Germline values: CDR1 SEHNR, CDR2 FQNEAQ (reference sequence). The CDR3 spans 12 residues. V was cut by 6 bases and J by 8 bases, with 10 bases left in between. CDR3 coding DNA: TGTGCCAGCAGTCCCTTTTTAGGGGAGCTGTTTTTT. Translated, it gives CASSPFLGELFF.

This chain uses TRBV12-3 or TRBV12-4 with TRBJ1-1; 7 bases agree with TRBD1. V shed 3 bases, J shed 5 bases, and the junction held 6 bases outside the gene matches. CDR3 length: 14 amino acids. The CDR3 region is CASSFSGGLTEAFF. DNA of the CDR3: TGTGCCAGCAGTTTTTCAGGGGGGTTAACTGAAGCTTTCTTT.

The chain has TRBV7-8 and TRBJ2-5; D remains ambiguous. Germline assignment: CDR1 SGHVS and CDR2 FQNEAQ. The V end was cut by 5 bases, the J end by 2 bases, with 12 bases between. This CDR3 spans 14 amino acids. CDR3 in amino acids: CASSQTSLQETQYF. The CDR3 DNA is TGTGCCAGCAGCCAAACCTCCCTGCAAGAGACCCAGTACTTC.

The J gene is TRBJ2-7, the V gene TRBV27, with 8 bases lining up with TRBD2. CDR1 MNHEY and CDR2 SMNVEV come from the germline V gene (reference sequence). The ends lost 4 bases at V and 0 bases at J; junction bases unmatched: 8. The CDR3 covers 16 residues. The CDR3 bases are TGTGCCAGCAGTTGGGGAGCGGGGGACTCCTCCTACGAGCAGTACTTC. It encodes CASSWGAGDSSYEQYF.

This chain joins TRBV27 and TRBJ1-1; no reliable D call. CDR1 is MNHEY, CDR2 SMNVEV, per germline (reference sequence). This CDR3 has 15 amino acids. V was pared by 4 bases and J by 8 bases, with 20 bases between. The CDR3 DNA is TGTGCCAGCAGTTACGGAACGGCGGCGGGATTCGAAGCTTTCTTT. Amino acids: CASSYGTAAGFEAFF.

This clonotype was seen a handful of times. The chain has TRBV5-6 and TRBJ2-1; 8 bases fit TRBD2. The CDR3 runs to 14 residues. Germline assignment: CDR1 SGHDT and CDR2 YYEEEE. Unmatched junction bases numbered 9, after V lost 4 bases and J lost 9 bases. In DNA, the CDR3 is TGTGCCAGCAGCCAGACGGGGGGGCCCGGTGAGCAGTTCTTC. Translating it yields CASSQTGGPGEQFF.

This clonotype appeared a few times. The chain recombines TRBV7-9 with TRBJ2-5, with 7 bases identical to TRBD2. Trimming removed 4 bases from V and 3 bases from J; junction bases left unmatched: 8. This CDR3 has 15 amino acids. The germline V gene has CDR1 SEHNR and CDR2 FQNEAQ (reference sequence). The CDR3 reads CASSWDYRGEETQYF. The CDR3, as DNA: TGTGCCAGCAGCTGGGACTATCGGGGGGAAGAGACCCAGTACTTC.

This chain joins TRBV7-8 and TRBJ2-7, with D hard to call. CDR1 and CDR2 (germline): SGHVS, FQNEAQ. Trimming left V 4 bases short and J 1 base short, with 8 bases between. This CDR3 is 13 amino acids long. The DNA for the CDR3 is TGTGCCAGCAGCTCGGTTCCGTCCTACGAGCAGTACTTC. Translation gives CASSSVPSYEQYF.

This clonotype was seen a few times. This chain uses TRBV7-8 with TRBJ1-3, with D tentatively TRBD1 (5 bases). Trimming stripped 4 bases from V and 0 bases from J, with 19 bases between. CDR1 SGHVS and CDR2 FQNEAQ come from the germline V gene. The CDR3 is 18 amino acids. CDR3 sequence: CASSSHPQQAHSGNTIYF. The DNA for the CDR3 is TGTGCCAGCAGCTCCCACCCTCAACAGGCGCACTCTGGAAACACCATATATTTT.

This sequence joins TRBV7-9 and TRBJ1-4, with D maybe TRBD1 (5 bases). The CDR3 is 17 amino acids. Germline assignment: CDR1 SEHNR and CDR2 FQNEAQ (reference sequence). The V end lost 3 bases, the J end lost 0 bases, and 14 bases lay between the germline ends. Written as DNA, the CDR3 is TGTGCCAGCAGCTTCCAGAGGAGGGGTTCAACTAATGAAAAACTGTTTTTT. Protein product: CASSFQRRGSTNEKLFF.

The chain recombines TRBV12-3 or TRBV12-4 with TRBJ1-1; a weak D match, TRBD1 (6 bases). Trimming took off 5 bases at V and 3 bases at J, with 13 bases between the two ends. CDR3 length: 14 residues. CDR3 region: CASSLVQGYTEAFF. CDR3 DNA: TGTGCCAGCAGTCTGGTACAGGGCTACACTGAAGCTTTCTTT.

The J gene is TRBJ2-7, the V gene TRBV27; the match to TRBD1 covers 8 bases. After removal of 7 bases from V and 4 bases from J, the junction contained 6 bases not matched to a gene. The germline V gene encodes CDR1 MNHEY and CDR2 SMNVEV (reference sequence). This CDR3 is built from 13 residues. CDR3 region: CASIGQGGYEQYF. The DNA of the CDR3 is TGTGCCAGCATCGGACAGGGCGGTTACGAGCAGTACTTC.